This T cell receptor (beta chain) was obtained from a study of T cells after yellow fever vaccination. Overall study findings and caveats: There was a possibility that FACS-sorted repertoires contained abundant clonotypes contaminating from the bulk population.

Synthesis of TCR cDNA relied on 5'RACE template switching, which attached a universal primer site and UMIs. Each CDR3 protein is one row after TCRdb ran MiXCR on the 5' RACE reads. The sample shows hundreds of thousands of distinct CDR3 sequences, over 9% of them seen only once. The sample holds many counts of this clonotype. The antigen is unknown. This CDR3 spans 14 amino acids. Germline V gives CDR1 SGHKS, CDR2 YYEKEE (reference sequence). The V gene end was trimmed by 4 bases and the J gene end by 4 bases; junction bases not matched to a gene: 3. V usage is TRBV5-5 and J usage is TRBJ2-1; TRBD2 agrees at 9 bases. The specimen was PBMCs, collected on the day of the yellow fever booster vaccination. The sequence derives from a man in his thirties or forties who received the YFV17D yellow fever vaccine. The CDR3 is CASSGAGGYNEQFF. The CDR3 nucleotides read TGTGCCAGCAGCGGGGCGGGAGGGTACAATGAGCAGTTCTTC. Using reference TRBV5-5 and TRBJ2-1 for the parts outside the CDR3, the full variable domain is DAGVTQSPTHLIKTRGQQVTLRCSPISGHKSVSWYQQVLGQGPQFIFQYYEKEERGRGNFPDRFSARQFPNYSSELNVNALLLGDSALYLCASSGAGGYNEQFFGPGTRLTVL.